These 14 T cell receptor beta chains were sequenced from one sample in a study of glioma-infiltrating T cells. The iRepertoire nested amplicon-rescue multiplex PCR amplified TCR alpha and beta CDR3s from RNA. TCRdb re-called the multiplex PCR reads with MiXCR, one entry per CDR3 protein. The data show approximately 100,000 distinct CDR3 sequences, around 28% seen once. Input material: glioma tissue, nonneoplastic brain tissue, or PBMCs (not recorded which). The receptors stem from a human donor with low-grade glioma or glioblastoma, undergoing nonglioma brain surgery, or in good health (not recorded which).

There are a few counts of this clonotype. A read error may be the cause here, since a much bigger clone is one base away. As the CDR3 is not closed by the conserved phenylalanine or tryptophan, this likely results from a read error. J is TRBJ1-2 and V is TRBV20-1; D remains unclear. Germline assignment: CDR1 DFQATT and CDR2 SNEGSKA (reference sequence). V was cut by 8 bases and J by 9 bases, with 16 bases left in between. CDR3 length equals 11 residues. Here the CDR3 reads CSTPRRGSYTS. The DNA for the CDR3 is TGCAGTACTCCCCGGCGTGGTAGCTACACCTCC.

The table lists this clonotype with many counts. J is TRBJ2-1 and V is TRBV6-1, with 8 bases matching TRBD1. V dropped 5 bases and J dropped 1; count of bases not matched to a gene: 7. CDR1 and CDR2 from the germline V gene are MNHNS and SASEGT. The CDR3 is 16 residues long. CDR3 DNA: TGTGCCAGCAGTTATACAGGGGGTAGTTCCTACAATGAGCAGTTCTTC. Amino acids: CASSYTGGSSYNEQFF.

This clonotype was observed a handful of times. The gene calls are TRBV12-3 or TRBV12-4 and TRBJ1-5; tentatively, D is TRBD1 (5 bases). V lost 6 bases and J lost 6, with 21 bases in between. The CDR3 sequence is 16 residues long. The CDR3 nucleotides read TGTGCCAGCAGAGTTAGGTGGCAGGGCGTAGGTCAGCCCCAGCATTTT. Translating it yields CASRVRWQGVGQPQHF.

This clonotype occurred a few times. V usage is TRBV9 and J usage is TRBJ1-1, with D unclear. Trimming removed 4 bases at V and 1 base at J, with 11 bases between. Per germline, CDR1 SGDLS and CDR2 YYNGEE. The CDR3 has 14 amino acids. For the CDR3, the DNA is TGTGCCAGCAGCATAGGCAGCCAGAACACTGAAGCTTTCTTT. It encodes CASSIGSQNTEAFF.

There are many counts of this clonotype. J is TRBJ1-4 and V is TRBV20-1; D ambiguous. The CDR3 totals 12 residues. Trimming left V 5 bases short and J 5 bases short, with 9 bases between. Germline V gene sequence: CDR1 DFQATT, CDR2 SNEGSKA (reference sequence). The CDR3 bases are TGCAGTGCTCCCGGATTAAATGAAAAACTGTTTTTT. It yields the protein CSAPGLNEKLFF.

This clonotype was picked up many times. The rearrangement joins TRBV3-1 to TRBJ1-5; D might be TRBD1 (5 bases). Looked up from germline, CDR1 is LGHDT and CDR2 is YNNKEL (reference sequence). The CDR3 extends over 14 amino acids. V lost 3 bases and J lost 4, with 10 bases in between. The CDR3 region is CASSHSGGNQPQHF. The CDR3 DNA is TGTGCCAGCAGCCATAGTGGGGGAAATCAGCCCCAGCATTTT. The whole variable domain, remainder taken from reference TRBV3-1 and TRBJ1-5, is DTAVSQTPKYLVTQMGNDKSIKCEQNLGHDTMYWYKQDSKKFLKIMFSYNNKELIINETVPNRFSPKSPDKAHLNLHINSLELGDSAVYFCASSHSGGNQPQHFGDGTRLSIL.

Turning to this clonotype: Given a much more abundant clone one base away, this may be a read error. The chain carries TRBV2 and TRBJ2-3; unclear D gene. Germline lookup yields CDR1 SNHLY and CDR2 FYNNEI. Trimming stripped 10 bases from V and 3 bases from J, with 8 bases between. The CDR3 is made up of 11 amino acids. The CDR3 sequence is CANRRTDTQYF. The CDR3 DNA follows: TGTGCCAACAGAAGGACAGATACGCAGTATTTT. Full variable domain (outside the CDR3, taken from reference TRBV2 and TRBJ2-3): EPEVTQTPSHQVTQMGQEVILRCVPISNHLYFYWYRQILGQKVEFLVSFYNNEISEKSEIFDDQFSVERPDGSNFTLKIRSTKLEDSAMYFCANRRTDTQYFGPGTRLTVL.

This clonotype was recorded at least ten times. The chain employs TRBV28 and TRBJ1-1; D unresolved. Germline V gene data show CDR1 as MDHEN and CDR2 as SYDVKM. Trimming stripped 4 bases from V and 4 bases from J, with 10 bases between. This CDR3 contains 13 residues. The CDR3 coding sequence is TGTGCCAGCAGTTACCCGGGGAGCACTGAAGCTTTCTTT. Translation gives CASSYPGSTEAFF. The full variable domain, completed using reference TRBV28 and TRBJ1-1, is DVKVTQSSRYLVKRTGEKVFLECVQDMDHENMFWYRQDPGLGLRLIYFSYDVKMKEKGDIPEGYSVSREKKERFSLILESASTNQTSMYLCASSYPGSTEAFFGQGTRLTVV.

On this clonotype itself: One end of the junction fails to match germline, which may point to a read error. This rearrangement joins TRBV6-5 to TRBJ2-3, with D unclear. This CDR3 is built from 13 residues. Germline assignment: CDR1 MNHEY and CDR2 SVGAGI. The CDR3 coding sequence is TGTGCCAGCAGTTACCTCCTCACAGATACGCGGTATTTT. Its translation is CASSYLLTDTRYF.

Regarding this clonotype: A much larger clone lies one base from this, so it may be a read error. V is TRBV12-3 or TRBV12-4 and J is TRBJ1-5; D unclear. CDR3 length equals 14 residues. The CDR3 coding sequence is TGTGCCAGCAGTTTCTTAGAGTATGATCAGCCCCAGAATTTT. This encodes CASSFLEYDQPQNF.

Ten or more counts support this clonotype. The genes are TRBV7-2 and TRBJ1-3, with D maybe TRBD1 (5 bases). Germline V gene lookup returns CDR1 SGHTA and CDR2 FQGNSA. The CDR3 is made up of 14 amino acids. The germline V and J ends were trimmed by 3 bases and 3 bases, with 9 bases remaining between them. The CDR3 loop reads CASSFEGVGNTIYF. CDR3 nucleotide sequence: TGTGCCAGCAGCTTTGAAGGGGTTGGAAACACCATATATTTT.

The rearrangement joins TRBV4-3 to TRBJ2-7; D possibly corresponds to TRBD2 (6 bases). This CDR3 region has 13 residues. Germline V CDR1 and CDR2: LGHNA, YSLEER. V was clipped by 3 bases and J by 5 bases, with 11 bases between them. The CDR3 coding sequence is TGCGCCAGCAGCCACTCCGGGGGAGACGAGCAGTACTTC. Residues: CASSHSGGDEQYF.

The rearrangement uses TRBV12-3 or TRBV12-4 and TRBJ1-1; D is ambiguous. This CDR3 has 13 residues. Trimming cost V 6 bases and J 10 bases, with 18 bases left between them. The CDR3 here is CASRPPGQEGAFF. The CDR3 coding sequence is TGTGCCAGCAGGCCCCCGGGCCAGGAGGGAGCTTTCTTT.

For this clonotype: This could be a read error, since a much larger clone is one nucleotide away. This is likely a read error, given that the CDR3 carries no conserved phenylalanine or tryptophan at its end. This chain uses TRBV20-1 with TRBJ2-3; 13 bases fit TRBD2. The V segment lost 6 bases and the J segment 2 bases; nucleotides outside the gene matches: 5. The CDR3 consists of 15 residues. The germline V gene encodes CDR1 DFQATT and CDR2 SNEGSKA (reference sequence). The CDR3 nucleotides read TGCAGTGCCCAACTAGCGGGGGGGACCACAGATACGCAGTATCTT. It translates to CSAQLAGGTTDTQYL.